The rows below give T cell receptor beta chains drawn from one sample of a study of blood T cells in healthy people across ages. MiXCR, applied by TCRdb to the 5' RACE reads, yields one record per CDR3 protein. The sample shows some 790,000 distinct CDR3 sequences, more than 25% of them seen only once. Sample: blood. The receptors here all came from a woman older than 75 in good health. CDR3s leave out the opening cysteine and the closing phenylalanine or tryptophan.

V,CDR3
TRBV6-6,ASSHSTGTQY
TRBV19,ASSIETPNTEAF
TRBV30,AWSPPGQGTNEQY
TRBV7-2,ASSFYRESYEQY
TRBV2,ASSVEGGGLNTEAF
TRBV15,ATSRDTGSSVDYGYT
TRBV7-2,ASSSPAGGPVSTDTQY
TRBV12-3/TRBV12-4,ASNLAGRVDMEY
TRBV4-3,ASSKEQGPPLNYGYT
TRBV12-3/TRBV12-4,ASTPFMNTEAF
TRBV24-1,ATSGGQGGSSFQETQY
TRBV7-3,ASSPQSGVKNNEQF
TRBV7-2,ASSFRGSVTEAF
TRBV7-2,ASSLGQGTGGEQF
TRBV7-2,ASSQRWGRGTQY
TRBV3-1,ASSPGGDRKGKPQH
TRBV18,ASSPPGQGGREQY
TRBV6-5,ASSSWQPTDTQY
TRBV7-2,ASSSVGFTGELF
TRBV6-6,ASSYSGRGWDNEQF
TRBV25-1,ASRSTGVGQPQH
TRBV3-1,ASSQVGELF
TRBV7-2,TSSLGGRYEQY
TRBV12-3/TRBV12-4,ASSFVEETQY
TRBV27,ASSFITGGGEQY
TRBV7-2,TSIRGQGARGYT
TRBV20-1,SARGRELRYGYT
TRBV5-5,ASSPTGGPGNTIY
TRBV7-2,ASSVTRYSGQF
TRBV19,ASSIAGSPNYGYT
TRBV29-1,SVTGEYNEQF
TRBV2,ASRAGGGTGELF
TRBV7-9,ASRRDPGEQF
TRBV11-3,AGSSPVRSPYNEQF
TRBV2,ATRLTGGNSPLH
TRBV18,ASSPRFYSSGQTEGGYT
TRBV15,AISRDSVRTGNEQF
TRBV10-3,AISVGNTEAF
TRBV4-1,ASSHPSGLMNTEAF
TRBV5-1,ASSLGQGGGNEQF
TRBV7-2,ASSSPSRAGDTQY
TRBV6-5,ASSSGAGANEQY
TRBV5-1,ASCAGDSHNEQF
TRBV7-2,ASSLRFGVSGVTEAF
TRBV7-9,ASSFAQGRNSSLH
TRBV11-2,ASSLVRSTDTQY